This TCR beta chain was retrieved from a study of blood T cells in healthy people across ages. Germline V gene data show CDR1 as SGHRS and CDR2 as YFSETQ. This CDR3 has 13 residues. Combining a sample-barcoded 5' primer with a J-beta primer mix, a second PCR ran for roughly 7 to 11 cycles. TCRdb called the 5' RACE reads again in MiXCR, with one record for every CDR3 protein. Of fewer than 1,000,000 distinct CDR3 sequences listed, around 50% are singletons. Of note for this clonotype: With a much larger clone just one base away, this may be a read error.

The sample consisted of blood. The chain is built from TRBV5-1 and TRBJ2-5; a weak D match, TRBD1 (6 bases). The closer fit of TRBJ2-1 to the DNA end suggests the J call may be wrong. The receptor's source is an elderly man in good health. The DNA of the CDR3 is TGCGCCAGCAGCCGACAGGTTCAAGAGACCCAGTTCTTC. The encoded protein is CASSRQVQETQFF.